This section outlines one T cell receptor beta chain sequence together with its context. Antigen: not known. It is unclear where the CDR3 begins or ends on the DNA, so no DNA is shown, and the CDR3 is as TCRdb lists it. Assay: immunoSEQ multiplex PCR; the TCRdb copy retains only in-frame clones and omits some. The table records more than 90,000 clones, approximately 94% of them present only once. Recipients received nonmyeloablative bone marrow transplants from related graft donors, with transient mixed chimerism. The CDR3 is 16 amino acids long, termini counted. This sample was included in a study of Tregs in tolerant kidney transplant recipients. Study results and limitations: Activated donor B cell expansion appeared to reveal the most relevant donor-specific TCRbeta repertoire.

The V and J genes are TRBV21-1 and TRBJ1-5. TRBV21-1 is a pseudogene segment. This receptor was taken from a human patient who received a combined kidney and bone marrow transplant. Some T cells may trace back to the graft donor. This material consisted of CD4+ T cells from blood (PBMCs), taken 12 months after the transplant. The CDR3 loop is CASSSFVGEGNQPQHF.